This T cell receptor beta chain was sequenced for a study of blood T cell repertoires in COVID-19. Study at large: COVID-19 samples from acute and convalescent phases originated in the United States, Italy and Spain.

This table comes from immunoSEQ multiplex PCR, and its TCRdb copy is limited to in-frame clones, with some not included. The sample lists about 280,000 clones; roughly four fifths were seen once. Per the germline V gene, CDR1 is SNHLY and CDR2 is FYNNEI. The V gene end was trimmed by 10 bases and the J gene end by 1 base; junction bases not matched to a gene: 16. CDR3 length: 17 amino acids. This sequence joins TRBV2 and TRBJ2-7; 10 bases are shared with TRBD1. The source material was peripheral blood. This clonotype originated in a woman aged 45-65 years who had recovered from COVID-19. The CDR3 spells CATRTGGILKTSYEQYF. Written as DNA, the CDR3 is TGTGCCACCAGGACAGGGGGGATTTTGAAGACTTCCTACGAGCAGTACTTC.